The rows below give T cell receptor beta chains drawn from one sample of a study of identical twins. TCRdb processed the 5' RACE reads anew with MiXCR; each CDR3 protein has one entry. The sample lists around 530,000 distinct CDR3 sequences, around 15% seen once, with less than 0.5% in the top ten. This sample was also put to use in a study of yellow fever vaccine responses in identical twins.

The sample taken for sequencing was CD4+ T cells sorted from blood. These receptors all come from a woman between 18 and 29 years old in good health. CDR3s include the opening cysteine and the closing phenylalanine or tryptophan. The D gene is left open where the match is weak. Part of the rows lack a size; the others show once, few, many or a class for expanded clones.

TGTGCCAGCAGCCCGAGGGGCACCGAAACGACGAATGAAAAACTGTTTTTT,CASSPRGTETTNEKLFF,NA,TRBJ1-4,few,TRBV9
TGCGCCAGCAGCTGGACCCAAGCGGGACTCGGGGAGCAGTACTTC,CASSWTQAGLGEQYF,TRBD2,TRBJ2-7,NA,TRBV5-1
TGTGCCAGCAGCTTGGTCTTGACTTCTCGATACAATGAGCAGTTCTTC,CASSLVLTSRYNEQFF,NA,TRBJ2-1,NA,TRBV5-6
TGCGCCAGCAGCTCGTTCGATAAGAACACTGAAGCTTTCTTT,CASSSFDKNTEAFF,NA,TRBJ1-1,few,TRBV5-1
TGTGCCAGCAGCCATTCTCCGGGACGTAAGAAAGAGACCCAGTACTTC,CASSHSPGRKKETQYF,NA,TRBJ2-5,NA,TRBV14
TGTGCCAGCAGCCAACTTTCACAGGCGCTTGGTGGCTACACCTTC,CASSQLSQALGGYTF,NA,TRBJ1-2,NA,TRBV14
TGTGCCAGCAGAGAAACTAGCGGGTTATACAATGAGCAGTTCTTC,CASRETSGLYNEQFF,TRBD2,TRBJ2-1,NA,TRBV27
TGCGCCAGCACCTCGGCCAGGACTAGCGCGTACAATGAGCAGTTCTTC,CASTSARTSAYNEQFF,TRBD2,TRBJ2-1,few,TRBV10-2
TGTGCCAGCAGTTACTCGGGGGGCCAGGTTAATGAGCAGTTCTTC,CASSYSGGQVNEQFF,NA,TRBJ2-1,few,TRBV6-5
TGTGCCAGCAGCTTGGGGACTAGCACCGAGCAGTACTTC,CASSLGTSTEQYF,TRBD2,TRBJ2-7,few,TRBV7-2
TGTGCCAGCAGCCAATCAGGGACAGATACGCAGTATTTT,CASSQSGTDTQYF,NA,TRBJ2-3,NA,TRBV5-6
TGTGCCACCAGTGACGGGGCGGTCGGGGAGCTGTTTTTT,CATSDGAVGELFF,NA,TRBJ2-2,once,TRBV24-1
TGTGCCAGCAGTCAGGGGGCTGGTATCACTGAAGCTTTCTTT,CASSQGAGITEAFF,TRBD1,TRBJ1-1,many,TRBV6-1